This T cell receptor (beta chain) is drawn from a study of CD8+CD57+ T cells in acquired aplastic anemia (dated by TCRdb to between 2018 and 2020). About the study as a whole: DNA extracted from sorted CD4+ and CD8+ cells had a mean of 3.2 ug, with a range of about 0.19 to 30 ug. CD8+CD57+ expansion was defined as a frequency above the mean frequency observed in healthy subjects.

Genomic DNA served as template for TCR beta VDJ combination and CDR3 sequence profiling. TCR repertoire sequencing was run on an Illumina HiSeq 2000. The study's processing was this. Repertoire assessment relied on Simpson's diversity index, CDR3 size and DJ length profiles, and TRBV/TRBJ rearrangement plots. The most abundant DNA sequence in the deep sequencing data was defined as the immunodominant clone. CDR3 amino acid sequences were screened for sharing across subjects and compared with published repertoires and the VDJdb database. TCRdb handled the public reads itself, with Q25 trimming in fastp and clone calling in MiXCR, and kept productive beta chains. Rows matching on CDR3 protein sequence are summarized as one entry with the most common DNA and genes. These V and J calls originate from TCRdb's pipeline instead of the authors' own analysis. The sample table contains around 160,000 distinct CDR3 sequences; only one count was recorded for 40% to 55% of them. The ten largest clones take up around 3% of the sample.

The paper as a whole reports these results and caveats: Over 25 CD8+ CDR3 sequences were found in both patients and controls but appeared to be highly expressed in patients and within the immunodominant clones of the patients. No significant difference in CD8+ Simpson's diversity was found between patients and healthy controls (P=0.060).

The table lists this clonotype with a few counts. No antigen is known for it. Base quality data are lacking; no much larger clone is found one base away. From its cysteine to its phenylalanine, the CDR3 spans 11 amino acids. Only the CDR3 DNA is retained, 33 bases long and in frame from the first base. Taken from the germline V gene, the CDR1 and CDR2 loops are ENHRY and SYGVKD. Trimming at the junction amounts to 5 bases on V and 7 bases on J, and the germline ends lie 5 bases apart. Expansion of CD8+CD57+ cells had been shown by flow cytometry in the patients chosen for sequencing. Severe acquired aplastic anemia was diagnosed in all patients according to International Study of Aplastic Anemia and Agranulocytosis and Camitta criteria. No patient had received any therapy when blood was sampled. The study deep-sequenced TCR repertoires of sorted CD4+ and CD8+ blood T cells from severe aplastic anemia patients and healthy subjects. Patients were enrolled under clinicaltrials.gov protocols 00001620, 01623167, 00001397, 00071045, 00081523 and 00961064 in the USA. Ficoll-Paque density gradient centrifugation was used to isolate peripheral blood mononuclear cells. CD4+ and CD8+ T cells were sorted by FACS or magnetic beads before DNA extraction.

Source material: sorted CD4+, CD8+, or CD8+CD57+ T cells (not recorded which) from PBMCs. The chain links TRBV10-3 with TRBJ2-2; no confident D gene assignment can be made. This TCR derives from a human donor with aplastic anemia. The CDR3 amino acid sequence is: CAISTSGELFF. The DNA is as follows: TGTGCCATCAGTACAAGCGGGGAGCTGTTTTTT.